This T cell receptor (beta chain) was found in a study of CD8 T cells in Susac syndrome. Study conclusions and caveats: The number of individuals included in the study's TCR sequencing and HLA analysis was acknowledged as relatively small.

After removal of 2 bases from V and 11 bases from J, the junction contained 6 bases not matched to a gene. CDR3 length equals 13 residues. CDR1 LNHNV and CDR2 YYDKDF come from the germline V gene (reference sequence). An input of about 0.5 to 1 ug of RNA was subjected to reverse transcription using random hexamers. TCRdb used MiXCR to reprocess the immunoSEQ multiplex PCR reads, holding one entry per CDR3 protein. The sample includes more than 100,000 distinct CDR3 sequences, 95% to 96% of them seen just once. A note on this clonotype: What it binds is unknown.

The chain has TRBV15 and TRBJ1-1, with 9 bases matching TRBD1. This TCR was sampled from a human donor with Susac syndrome. The source material was CD4+ T cells from PBMCs. Here the CDR3 DNA reads TGTGCCACCAGCAGAAAACAGGGGGCGCGGGCTTTCTTT. Residues: CATSRKQGARAFF.